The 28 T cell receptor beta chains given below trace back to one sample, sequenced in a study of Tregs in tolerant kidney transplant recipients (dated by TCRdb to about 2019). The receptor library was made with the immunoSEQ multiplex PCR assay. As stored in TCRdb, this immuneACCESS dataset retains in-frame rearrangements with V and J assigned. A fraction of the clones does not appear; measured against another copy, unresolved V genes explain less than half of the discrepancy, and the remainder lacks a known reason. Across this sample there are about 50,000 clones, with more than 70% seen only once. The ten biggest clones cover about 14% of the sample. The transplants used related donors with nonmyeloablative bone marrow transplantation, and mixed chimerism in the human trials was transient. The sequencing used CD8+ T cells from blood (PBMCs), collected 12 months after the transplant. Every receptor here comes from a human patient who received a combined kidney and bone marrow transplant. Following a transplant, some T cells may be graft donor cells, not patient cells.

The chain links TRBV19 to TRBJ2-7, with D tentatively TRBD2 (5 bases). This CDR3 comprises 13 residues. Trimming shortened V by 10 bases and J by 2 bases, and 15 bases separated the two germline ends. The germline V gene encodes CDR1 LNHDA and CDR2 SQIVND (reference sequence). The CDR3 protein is CATGGLLAYEQYF. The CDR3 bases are TGTGCCACCGGCGGACTGCTAGCCTACGAGCAGTACTTC.

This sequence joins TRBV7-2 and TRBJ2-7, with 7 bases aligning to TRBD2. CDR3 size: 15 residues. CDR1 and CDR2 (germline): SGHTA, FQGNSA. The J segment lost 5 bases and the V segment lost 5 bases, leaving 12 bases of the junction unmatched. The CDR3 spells CASSLPAGWPHEQYF. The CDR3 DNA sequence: TGTGCCAGCAGCCTGCCAGCGGGATGGCCCCACGAGCAGTACTTC.

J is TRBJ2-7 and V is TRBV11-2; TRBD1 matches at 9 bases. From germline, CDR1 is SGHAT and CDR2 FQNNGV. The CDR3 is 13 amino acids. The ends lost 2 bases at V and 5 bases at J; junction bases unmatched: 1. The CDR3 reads CASSLYRGHEQYF. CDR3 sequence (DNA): TGTGCCAGCAGCTTATACAGGGGGCACGAGCAGTACTTC.

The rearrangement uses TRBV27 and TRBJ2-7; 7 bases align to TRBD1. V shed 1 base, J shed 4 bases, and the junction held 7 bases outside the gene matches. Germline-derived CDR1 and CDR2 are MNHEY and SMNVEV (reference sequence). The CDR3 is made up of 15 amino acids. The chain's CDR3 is CASSLLAGGGYEQYF. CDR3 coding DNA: TGTGCCAGCAGTTTATTGGCAGGGGGTGGTTACGAGCAGTACTTC.

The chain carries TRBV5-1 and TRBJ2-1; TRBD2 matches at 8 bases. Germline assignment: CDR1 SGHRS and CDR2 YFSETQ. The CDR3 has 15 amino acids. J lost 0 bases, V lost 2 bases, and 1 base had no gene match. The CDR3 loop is CASSLSGGSYNEQFF. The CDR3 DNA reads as TGCGCCAGCAGCTTAAGCGGGGGCTCCTACAATGAGCAGTTCTTC.

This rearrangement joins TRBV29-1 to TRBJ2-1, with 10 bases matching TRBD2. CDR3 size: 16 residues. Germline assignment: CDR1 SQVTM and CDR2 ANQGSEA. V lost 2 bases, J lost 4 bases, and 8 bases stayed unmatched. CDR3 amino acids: CSVELRERGGYNEQFF. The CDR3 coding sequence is TGCAGCGTTGAATTGAGAGAGCGGGGGGGTTACAATGAGCAGTTCTTC.

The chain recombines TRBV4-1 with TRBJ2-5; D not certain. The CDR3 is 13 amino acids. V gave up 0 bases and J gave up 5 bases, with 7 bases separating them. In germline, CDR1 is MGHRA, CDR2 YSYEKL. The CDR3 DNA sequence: TGCGCCAGCAGCCAAGAAAGCCGGGAGACCCAGTACTTC. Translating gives CASSQESRETQYF.

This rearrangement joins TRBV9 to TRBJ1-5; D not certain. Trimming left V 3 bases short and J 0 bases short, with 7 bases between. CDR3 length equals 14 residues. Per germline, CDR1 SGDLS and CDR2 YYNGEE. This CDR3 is CASSDDSSNQPQHF. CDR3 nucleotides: TGTGCCAGCAGCGATGACTCTAGCAATCAGCCCCAGCATTTT.

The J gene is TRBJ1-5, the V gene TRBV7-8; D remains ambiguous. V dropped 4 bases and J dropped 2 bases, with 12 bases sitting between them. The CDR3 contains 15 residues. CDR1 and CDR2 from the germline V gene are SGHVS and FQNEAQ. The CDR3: CASSWGGLGNQPQHF. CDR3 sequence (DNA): TGTGCCAGCAGCTGGGGAGGGCTAGGCAATCAGCCCCAGCATTTT. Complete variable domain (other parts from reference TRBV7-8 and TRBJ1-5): GAGVSQSPRYKVAKRGQDVALRCDPISGHVSLFWYQQALGQGPEFLTYFQNEAQLDKSGLPSDRFFAERPEGSVSTLKIQRTQQEDSAVYLCASSWGGLGNQPQHFGDGTRLSIL.

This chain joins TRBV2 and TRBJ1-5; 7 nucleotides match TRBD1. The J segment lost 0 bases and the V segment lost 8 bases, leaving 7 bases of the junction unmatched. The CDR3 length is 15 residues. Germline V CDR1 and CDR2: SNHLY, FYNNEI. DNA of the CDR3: TGTGCCAGCGCGGACAGGCTATATAGCAATCAGCCCCAGCATTTT. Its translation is CASADRLYSNQPQHF.

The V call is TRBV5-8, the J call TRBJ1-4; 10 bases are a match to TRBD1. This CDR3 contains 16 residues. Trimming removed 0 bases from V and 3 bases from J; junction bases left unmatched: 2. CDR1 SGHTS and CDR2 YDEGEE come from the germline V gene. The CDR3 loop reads CASSLGQGAANEKLFF. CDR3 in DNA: TGTGCCAGCAGCTTGGGACAGGGGGCCGCTAATGAAAAACTGTTTTTT.

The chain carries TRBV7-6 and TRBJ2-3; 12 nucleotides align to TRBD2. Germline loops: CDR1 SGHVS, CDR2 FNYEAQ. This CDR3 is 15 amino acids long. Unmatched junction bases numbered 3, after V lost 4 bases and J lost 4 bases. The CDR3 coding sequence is TGTGCCAGCAGCTCCGGGACTAGCGGGCCAGATACGCAGTATTTT. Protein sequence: CASSSGTSGPDTQYF.

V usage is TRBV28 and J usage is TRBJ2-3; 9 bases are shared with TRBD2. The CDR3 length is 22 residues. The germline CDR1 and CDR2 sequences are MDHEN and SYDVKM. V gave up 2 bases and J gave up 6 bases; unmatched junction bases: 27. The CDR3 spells CASSLTGYSGGVLGHLWDTQYF. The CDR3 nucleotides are TGTGCCAGCAGTTTAACGGGGTATAGCGGGGGTGTGTTGGGACACCTATGGGATACGCAGTATTTT.

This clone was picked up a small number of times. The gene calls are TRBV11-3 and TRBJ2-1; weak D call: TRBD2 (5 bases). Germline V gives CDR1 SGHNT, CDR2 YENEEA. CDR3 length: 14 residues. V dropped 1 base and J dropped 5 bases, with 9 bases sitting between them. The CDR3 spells CASSLGGSHNEQFF. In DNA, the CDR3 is TGTGCCAGCAGCTTAGGCGGGTCCCACAATGAGCAGTTCTTC.

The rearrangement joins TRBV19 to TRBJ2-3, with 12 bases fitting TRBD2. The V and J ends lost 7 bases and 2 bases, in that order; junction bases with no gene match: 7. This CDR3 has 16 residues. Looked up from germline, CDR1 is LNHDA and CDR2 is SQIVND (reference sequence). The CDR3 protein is CASTPTSGRPTDTQYF. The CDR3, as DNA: TGTGCCAGTACCCCCACTAGCGGGAGGCCCACAGATACGCAGTATTTT.

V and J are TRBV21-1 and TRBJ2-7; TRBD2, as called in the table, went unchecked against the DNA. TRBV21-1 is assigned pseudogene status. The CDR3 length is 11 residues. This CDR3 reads CASTFVYEQYF. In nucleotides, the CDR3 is TGTGCCAGCACCTTTGTCTACGAGCAGTACTTC.

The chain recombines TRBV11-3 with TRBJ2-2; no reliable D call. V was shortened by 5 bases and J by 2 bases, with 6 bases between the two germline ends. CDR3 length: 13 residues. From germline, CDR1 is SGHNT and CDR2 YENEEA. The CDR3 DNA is TGTGCCAGCAGCCTATATAACACCGGGGAGCTGTTTTTT. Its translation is CASSLYNTGELFF.

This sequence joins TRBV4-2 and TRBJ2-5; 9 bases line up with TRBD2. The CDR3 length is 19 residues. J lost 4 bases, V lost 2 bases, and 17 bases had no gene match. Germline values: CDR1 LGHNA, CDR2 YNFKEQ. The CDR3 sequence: CASSQNVEPRGGEGETQYF. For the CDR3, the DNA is TGTGCCAGCAGCCAAAATGTTGAACCCCGCGGGGGGGAGGGAGAGACCCAGTACTTC.

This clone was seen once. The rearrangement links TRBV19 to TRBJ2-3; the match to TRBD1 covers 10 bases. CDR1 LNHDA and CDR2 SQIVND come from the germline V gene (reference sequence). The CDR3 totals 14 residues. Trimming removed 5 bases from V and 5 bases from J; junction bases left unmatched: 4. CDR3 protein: CASSLGQGEDTQYF. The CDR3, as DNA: TGTGCCAGTAGTTTAGGACAGGGGGAAGATACGCAGTATTTT.

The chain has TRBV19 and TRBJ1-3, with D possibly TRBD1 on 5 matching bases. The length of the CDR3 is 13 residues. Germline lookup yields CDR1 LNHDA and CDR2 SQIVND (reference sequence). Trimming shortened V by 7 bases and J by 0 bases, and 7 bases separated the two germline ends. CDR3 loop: CASTGISGNTIYF. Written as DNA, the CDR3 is TGTGCCAGTACAGGGATCTCTGGAAACACCATATATTTT.

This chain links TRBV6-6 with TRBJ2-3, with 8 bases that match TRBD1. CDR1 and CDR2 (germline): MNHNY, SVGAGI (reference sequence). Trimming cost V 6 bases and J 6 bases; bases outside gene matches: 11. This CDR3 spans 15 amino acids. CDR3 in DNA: TGTGCCAGCAGCCACCATGACAGGGGCCGGGATACGCAGTATTTT. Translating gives CASSHHDRGRDTQYF.

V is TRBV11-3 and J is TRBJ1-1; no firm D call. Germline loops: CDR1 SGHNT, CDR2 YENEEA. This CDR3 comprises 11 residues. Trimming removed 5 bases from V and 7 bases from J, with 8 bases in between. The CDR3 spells CASSLGLEAFF. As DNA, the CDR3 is TGTGCCAGCAGCCTCGGACTTGAAGCTTTCTTT. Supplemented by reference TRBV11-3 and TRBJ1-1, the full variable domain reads EAGVVQSPRYKIIEKKQPVAFWCNPISGHNTLYWYLQNLGQGPELLIRYENEEAVDDSQLPKDRFSAERLKGVDSTLKIQPAELGDSAVYLCASSLGLEAFFGQGTRLTVV.

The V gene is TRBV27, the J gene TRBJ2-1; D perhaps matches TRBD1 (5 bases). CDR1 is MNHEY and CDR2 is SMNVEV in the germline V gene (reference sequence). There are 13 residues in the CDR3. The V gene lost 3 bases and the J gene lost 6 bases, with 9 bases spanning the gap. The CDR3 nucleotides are TGTGCCAGCAGTTTGGGGCAGGTCAATGAGCAGTTCTTC. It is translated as CASSLGQVNEQFF.

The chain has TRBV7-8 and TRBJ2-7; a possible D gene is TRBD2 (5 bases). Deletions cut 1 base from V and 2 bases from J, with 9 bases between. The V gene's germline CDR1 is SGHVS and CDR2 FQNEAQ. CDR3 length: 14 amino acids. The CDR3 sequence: CASSLGAGAYEQYF. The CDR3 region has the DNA TGTGCCAGCAGCTTAGGTGCCGGGGCCTACGAGCAGTACTTC.

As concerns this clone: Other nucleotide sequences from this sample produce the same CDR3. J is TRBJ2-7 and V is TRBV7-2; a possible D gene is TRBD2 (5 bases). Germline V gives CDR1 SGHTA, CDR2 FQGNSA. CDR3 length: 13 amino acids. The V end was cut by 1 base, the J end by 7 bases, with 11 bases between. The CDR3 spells CASSLVPAEEQYF. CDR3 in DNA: TGTGCCAGCAGCTTAGTCCCAGCGGAAGAGCAGTACTTC.

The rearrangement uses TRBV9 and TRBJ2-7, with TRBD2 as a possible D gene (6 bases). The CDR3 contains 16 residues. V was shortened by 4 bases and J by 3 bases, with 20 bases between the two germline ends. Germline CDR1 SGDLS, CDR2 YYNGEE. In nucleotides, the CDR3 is TGTGCCAGCAGCCCCCAGACTAGTCCTGGGTTCTACGAGCAGTACTTC. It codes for CASSPQTSPGFYEQYF.

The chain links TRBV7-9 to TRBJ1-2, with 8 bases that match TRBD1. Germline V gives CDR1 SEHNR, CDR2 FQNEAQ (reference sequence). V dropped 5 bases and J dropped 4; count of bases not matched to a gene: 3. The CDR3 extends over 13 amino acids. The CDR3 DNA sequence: TGTGCCAGCAGCGCGGACAGGGTCTATGGCTACACCTTC. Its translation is CASSADRVYGYTF.

CDR3 sequence reads: CATSQGRTGYQPQHF. The CDR3 bases are TGTGCCACCAGCCAGGGGAGAACAGGGTATCAGCCCCAGCATTTT. The genes are TRBV15 and TRBJ1-5, with D perhaps TRBD1 (6 bases). Trimming removed 5 bases from V and 5 bases from J, with 16 bases in between. CDR1 is LNHNV and CDR2 is YYDKDF in the germline V gene (reference sequence). This CDR3 spans 15 amino acids.